One and the same sample provided the 5 T cell receptor beta chains below, sequenced in a study of blood T cell repertoires in COVID-19. TCRdb's copy holds only in-frame clones and misses some; the assay was immunoSEQ multiplex PCR. The sample comprises approximately 300,000 clones, around 90% of which are singletons, and under 7.5% rests with the top ten. Specimen: peripheral blood. Every receptor here comes from a man younger than 35 who had recovered from COVID-19.

The chain employs TRBV19 and TRBJ1-2; D unclear. CDR1 is LNHDA and CDR2 is SQIVND in the germline V gene (reference sequence). The length of the CDR3 is 12 residues. Trimming removed 9 bases at V and 8 bases at J, with 16 bases between. In DNA, the CDR3 is TGTGCCAGCGGTGGAGGGCAGAGCGGCTACACCTTC. Amino acid sequence: CASGGGQSGYTF.

V is TRBV18 and J is TRBJ2-2; 10 nucleotides agree with TRBD2. This CDR3 is built from 17 residues. V lost 3 bases, J lost 2 bases, and 6 bases stayed unmatched. The germline gives CDR1 KGHSH, CDR2 LQKENI. The CDR3 bases are TGTGCCAGCTCACCGTGGGTAGCGGGAGGAAACACCGGGGAGCTGTTTTTT. Its protein product is CASSPWVAGGNTGELFF.

The chain couples TRBV15 to TRBJ2-7; 8 nucleotides align to TRBD1. The CDR3 has 15 amino acids. Germline V lookup: CDR1 LNHNV, CDR2 YYDKDF (reference sequence). Trimming cost V 2 bases and J 2 bases; bases outside gene matches: 5. CDR3 protein: CATSRLMTGAYEQYF. The CDR3 DNA reads as TGTGCCACCAGCAGATTAATGACAGGGGCCTACGAGCAGTACTTC.

The gene calls are TRBV2 and TRBJ1-5; possibly TRBD1 for D (6 bases). The CDR3 consists of 15 residues. Trimming took 3 bases from V and 2 from J, leaving 11 bases between them. Germline-derived CDR1 and CDR2 are SNHLY and FYNNEI. The CDR3 DNA sequence: TGTGCCAGCAGTGATGGGGGGGCAGGCAATCAGCCCCAGCATTTT. This translates into CASSDGGAGNQPQHF.

Here the CDR3 DNA reads TGTGCCAGCAGTTCAACACAGGGGGCGACGAACACTGAAGCTTTCTTT. This codes for CASSSTQGATNTEAFF. V is TRBV11-1 and J is TRBJ1-1, with 9 nucleotides matching TRBD1. The ends lost 6 bases at V and 1 base at J; junction bases unmatched: 9. Germline values: CDR1 SGHAT, CDR2 FQDESV (reference sequence). CDR3 length: 16 amino acids.